One TCR beta chain is described in this entry. The antigen is not known. The data originate from a study of graft-versus-host responses after intestinal transplantation. The wider study: Every recipient underwent anti-thymocyte globulin induction, then tacrolimus and steroids for approximately three years. Findings and limits, study-wide: Researchers found GvH clones in recipient marrow, and some showed up first in ileum or blood. Within allografts, high graft-versus-host to host-versus-graft clonal ratios were seen among patients with graft-donor T cell macrochimerism.

After removal of 0 bases from V and 3 bases from J, the junction contained 8 bases not matched to a gene. The CDR3 is made up of 15 amino acids. CDR1 is GTSNPN, CDR2 SVGIG, per germline (reference sequence). Assay: immunoSEQ multiplex PCR; the TCRdb copy retains only in-frame clones and omits some. The table includes 80,000 to 100,000 clones, 80% to 95% detected once. The TCR sequence derives from a human donor who received an intestinal transplant. The V call is TRBV30, the J call TRBJ2-7; 7 bases are a match to TRBD1. This specimen was unstimulated CD4+ T cells sorted from spleen or lymph node cells, taken before intestinal transplant. CDR3 protein: CAWSVRGQNFYEQYF. The CDR3 DNA reads TGTGCCTGGAGTGTACGGGGACAGAATTTCTACGAGCAGTACTTC.